Listed here are 17 T cell receptor beta chains from one sample, sequenced in a study of T-cell memory formation after mild COVID-19. TCRdb used MiXCR to reprocess the 5' RACE reads, holding one entry per CDR3 protein. The sample has 140,000 to 150,000 distinct CDR3 sequences, around 21% seen once. Material: PBMCs or a T cell subset sorted from them (not recorded which). The receptors originated from an adult woman who had mild COVID-19 (a few samples of this study predate the infection). Cell type and time point are not known.

In this sample, this clonotype turned up a few times. The CDR3 nucleotides are TGTGCCTCAAGACTGGCCGCGGAGGAGCAGTTCTTC. Translation: CASRLAAEEQFF. This chain links TRBV10-3 with TRBJ2-1; D gene unclear. Trimming removed 11 bases at V and 10 bases at J, with 18 bases between. Per germline, CDR1 ENHRY and CDR2 SYGVKD. The CDR3 is 12 amino acids.

This rearrangement joins TRBV25-1 to TRBJ1-5; TRBD1 agrees at 7 bases. Germline-derived CDR1 and CDR2 are MGHDK and SYGVNS. This CDR3 is built from 18 residues. V lost 5 bases and J lost 2; bases outside the gene matches: 15. The CDR3 nucleotides are TGTGCCAGCAGTCCCGGACAGGATTTGGACGAGGGCAATCAGCCCCAGCATTTT. Its translation: CASSPGQDLDEGNQPQHF.

The J gene is TRBJ2-7, the V gene TRBV4-3; 10 nucleotides align to TRBD2. Germline V gene lookup returns CDR1 LGHNA and CDR2 YSLEER. The CDR3 length is 15 residues. V was pared by 5 bases and J by 4 bases, with 8 bases of the junction left unmatched. CDR3 sequence: CASSKNPSGSYEQYF. Here the CDR3 DNA reads TGCGCCAGCAGCAAAAACCCTAGCGGGAGTTACGAGCAGTACTTC.

The sample holds a few counts of this clonotype. As DNA, the CDR3 is TGTGCCAGCAGCTATATTGGCAATCAGCCCCAGCATTTT. This encodes CASSYIGNQPQHF. This rearrangement joins TRBV4-2 to TRBJ1-5; no clear D gene. Trimming left V 5 bases short and J 2 bases short, with 7 bases between. The CDR3 sequence is 13 residues long. CDR1 is LGHNA and CDR2 is YNFKEQ in the germline V gene.

In its sample, this clonotype was seen a few times. V gene TRBV7-9 combines with J gene TRBJ2-2, with D unclear. Germline CDR1 is SEHNR and CDR2 is FQNEAQ (reference sequence). The CDR3 runs 13 residues. With 5 bases removed from V and 5 bases from J, the gap between germline ends came to 9 bases. The DNA for the CDR3 is TGTGCCAGCAGCCCCGGACGAACCGGGGAGCTGTTTTTT. Encoded protein: CASSPGRTGELFF.

This chain uses TRBV12-3 or TRBV12-4 with TRBJ1-2; no reliable D call. The CDR3 has 13 residues. V shed 5 bases and J shed 0 bases, with 7 bases lying between them. CDR3 residues: CASSPGPNYGYTF. CDR3 in DNA: TGTGCCAGCAGTCCGGGCCCTAACTATGGCTACACCTTC.

The chain couples TRBV12-3 or TRBV12-4 to TRBJ2-7; D is perhaps TRBD1 (5 bases). V lost 5 bases, J lost 6 bases, and 8 bases lay in between. CDR3 size: 11 residues. The CDR3 here is CASSQGLEQYF. CDR3 DNA: TGTGCCAGCAGTCAGGGTCTCGAGCAGTACTTC.

This clonotype turned up a few times. This rearrangement joins TRBV5-1 to TRBJ2-2; maybe TRBD1 (7 bases). Trimming shortened V by 0 bases and J by 1 base, and 13 bases separated the two germline ends. Germline CDR1 is SGHRS and CDR2 is YFSETQ. This CDR3 is built from 17 residues. CDR3 coding DNA: TGCGCCAGCAGCTTGGCCGGGGGACAGCTGAACACCGGGGAGCTGTTTTTT. Its protein product is CASSLAGGQLNTGELFF.

This chain connects TRBV15 to TRBJ2-7, with a possible D match to TRBD2 (6 bases). This CDR3 is 16 amino acids long. Germline CDR1 reads LNHNV; CDR2 reads YYDKDF (reference sequence). V was trimmed by 2 bases and J by 5 bases, leaving 19 bases between them. The CDR3 is CATSRTVMEGIHEQYF. DNA of the CDR3: TGTGCCACCAGCAGAACCGTCATGGAGGGGATCCACGAGCAGTACTTC.

The gene calls are TRBV12-3 or TRBV12-4 and TRBJ1-2, with no clear D. The CDR3 loop spans 14 amino acids. The V end was cut by 6 bases, the J end by 0 bases, with 11 bases between. The CDR3 reads CASRTSTTNYGYTF. The DNA for the CDR3 is TGTGCCAGCAGGACATCTACCACTAACTATGGCTACACCTTC.

The CDR3 here is CASSYVQGAAYEQYF. CDR3 sequence (DNA): TGTGCCAGCAGTTACGTGCAGGGGGCCGCCTACGAGCAGTACTTC. The chain is built from TRBV6-5 and TRBJ2-7, with 8 bases aligning to TRBD1. The V and J ends lost 2 bases and 2 bases, in that order; junction bases with no gene match: 5. The CDR3 length is 15 residues. Germline lookup yields CDR1 MNHEY and CDR2 SVGAGI.

This clonotype was found a few times. The chain employs TRBV7-3 and TRBJ2-1, with 7 bases identical to TRBD1. Germline V gene sequence: CDR1 SGHTA, CDR2 FQGTGA. This CDR3 spans 15 amino acids. After removal of 2 bases from V and 5 bases from J, the junction contained 6 bases not matched to a gene. The CDR3 region is CASSLFGTVNNEQFF. The DNA for the CDR3 is TGTGCCAGCAGCTTATTTGGGACAGTTAACAATGAGCAGTTCTTC.

This clonotype was counted only a few times. This chain uses TRBV5-5 with TRBJ2-4, with 9 bases fitting TRBD1. The germline CDR1 and CDR2 sequences are SGHKS and YYEKEE (reference sequence). This CDR3 is 16 amino acids long. V dropped 2 bases and J dropped 0; count of bases not matched to a gene: 3. CDR3 sequence: CASSFGQGIAKNIQYF. The CDR3 coding sequence is TGTGCCAGCAGCTTCGGACAGGGGATAGCCAAAAACATTCAGTACTTC.

The rearrangement uses TRBV7-6 and TRBJ2-2; TRBD1 matches 9 bases. The CDR3 is 16 amino acids. Germline CDR1 reads SGHVS; CDR2 reads FNYEAQ. Germline trimming cut 6 bases from V and 3 bases from J; bases unmatched to any gene: 8. CDR3 sequence: CASRYTGGADTGELFF. In DNA form, the CDR3 reads TGTGCCAGCAGATATACAGGGGGCGCGGACACCGGGGAGCTGTTTTTT.

This clonotype was counted between two and nine times. The chain recombines TRBV4-1 with TRBJ2-7; 7 nucleotides match TRBD1. The CDR3 runs 13 residues. V was pared by 4 bases and J by 2 bases, with 2 bases of the junction left unmatched. The V gene's germline CDR1 is MGHRA and CDR2 YSYEKL. DNA for the CDR3: TGCGCCAGCAGCCGAGGGACAGCCTACGAGCAGTACTTC. Residues: CASSRGTAYEQYF.

This clonotype was recorded a few times. The rearrangement joins TRBV29-1 to TRBJ2-1; 7 bases fit TRBD2. The CDR3 is 14 amino acids. V was pared by 7 bases and J by 7 bases, with 13 bases of the junction left unmatched. From germline, CDR1 is SQVTM and CDR2 ANQGSEA. The chain's CDR3 is CSAGGIAGRNEQFF. The CDR3, as DNA: TGCAGCGCGGGTGGAATAGCGGGTAGGAATGAGCAGTTCTTC.

This clonotype has only a few counts. The gene calls are TRBV30 and TRBJ2-5, with 10 bases fitting TRBD2. V dropped 4 bases and J dropped 4; count of bases not matched to a gene: 3. CDR3 size: 13 residues. Germline values: CDR1 GTSNPN, CDR2 SVGIG (reference sequence). This CDR3 reads CAWKRLAGETQYF. The CDR3 DNA is TGTGCCTGGAAACGACTAGCGGGAGAGACCCAGTACTTC.